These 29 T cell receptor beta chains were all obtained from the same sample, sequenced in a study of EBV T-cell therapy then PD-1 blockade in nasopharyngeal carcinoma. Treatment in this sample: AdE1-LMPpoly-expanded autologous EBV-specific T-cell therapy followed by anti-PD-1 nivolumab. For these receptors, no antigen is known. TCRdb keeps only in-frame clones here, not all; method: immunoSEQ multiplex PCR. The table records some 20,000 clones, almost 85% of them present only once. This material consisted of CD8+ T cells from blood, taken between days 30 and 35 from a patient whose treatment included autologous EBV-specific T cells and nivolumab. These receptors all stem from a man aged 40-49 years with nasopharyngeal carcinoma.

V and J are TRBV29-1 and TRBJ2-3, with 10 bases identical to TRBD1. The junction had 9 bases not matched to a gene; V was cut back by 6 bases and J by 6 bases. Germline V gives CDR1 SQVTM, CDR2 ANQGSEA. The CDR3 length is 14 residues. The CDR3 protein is CSVADRGSVDTQYF. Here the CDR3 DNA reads TGCAGCGTGGCGGACAGGGGGTCCGTGGATACGCAGTATTTT.

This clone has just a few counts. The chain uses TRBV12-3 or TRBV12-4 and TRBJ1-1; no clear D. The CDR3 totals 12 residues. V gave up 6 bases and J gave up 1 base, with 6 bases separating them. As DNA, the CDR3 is TGTGCCAGCAGCTGGGGGAACACTGAAGCTTTCTTT. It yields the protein CASSWGNTEAFF.

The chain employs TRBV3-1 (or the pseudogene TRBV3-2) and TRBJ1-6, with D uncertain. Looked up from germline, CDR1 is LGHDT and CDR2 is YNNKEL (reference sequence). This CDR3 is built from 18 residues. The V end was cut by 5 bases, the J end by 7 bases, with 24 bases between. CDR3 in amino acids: CASSRKNPISYINSPLHF. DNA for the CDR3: TGTGCCAGCAGCAGAAAGAATCCCATTTCATACATCAATTCACCCCTCCACTTT.

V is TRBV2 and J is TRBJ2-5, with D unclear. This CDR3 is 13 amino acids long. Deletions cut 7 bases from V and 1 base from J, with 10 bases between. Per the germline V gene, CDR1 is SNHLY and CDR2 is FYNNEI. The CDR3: CASTPRTQETQYF. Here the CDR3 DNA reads TGTGCCAGCACGCCCAGGACCCAAGAGACCCAGTACTTC.

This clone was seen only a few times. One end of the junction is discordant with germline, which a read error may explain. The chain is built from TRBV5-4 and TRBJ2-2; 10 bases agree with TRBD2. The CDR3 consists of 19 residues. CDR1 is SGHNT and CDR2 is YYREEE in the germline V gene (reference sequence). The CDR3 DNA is TGTGCCAGCAGCCCCCGAGCCAGAATAGCGGGGGGTCCACACCGGGGAGCTGTTTTT. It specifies CASSPRARIAGGPHRGAVF.

The CDR3 protein is CASSLSSGGGEQYF. As DNA, the CDR3 is TGTGCCAGCAGTTTATCTTCGGGGGGGGGCGAGCAGTACTTC. The chain has TRBV27 and TRBJ2-7, with TRBD2 identical over 8 bases. The J segment lost 6 bases and the V segment lost 0 bases, leaving 4 bases of the junction unmatched. The germline V gene has CDR1 MNHEY and CDR2 SMNVEV (reference sequence). There are 14 residues in the CDR3.

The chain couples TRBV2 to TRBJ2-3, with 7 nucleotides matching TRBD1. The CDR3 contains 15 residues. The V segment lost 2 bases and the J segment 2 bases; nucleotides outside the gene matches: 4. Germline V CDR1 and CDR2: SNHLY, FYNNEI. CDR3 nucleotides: TGTGCCAGCAGTGAAATCCAGGGGGTCACAGATACGCAGTATTTT. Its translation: CASSEIQGVTDTQYF.

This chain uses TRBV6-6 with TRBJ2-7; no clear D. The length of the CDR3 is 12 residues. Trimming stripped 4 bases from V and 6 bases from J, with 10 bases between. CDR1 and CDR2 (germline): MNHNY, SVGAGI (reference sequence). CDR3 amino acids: CASSWVRAEQYF. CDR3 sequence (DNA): TGTGCCAGCAGTTGGGTTCGGGCCGAGCAGTACTTC.

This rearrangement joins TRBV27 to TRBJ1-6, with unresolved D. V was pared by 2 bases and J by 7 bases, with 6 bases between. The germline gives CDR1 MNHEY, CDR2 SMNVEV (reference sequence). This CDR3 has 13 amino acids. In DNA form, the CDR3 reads TGTGCCAGCAGTTTAATGGGGAATTCACCCCTCCACTTT. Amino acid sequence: CASSLMGNSPLHF.

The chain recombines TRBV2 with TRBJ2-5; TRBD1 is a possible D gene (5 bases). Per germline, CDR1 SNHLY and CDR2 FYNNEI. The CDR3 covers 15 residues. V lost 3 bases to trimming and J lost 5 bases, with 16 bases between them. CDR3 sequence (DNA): TGTGCCAGCAGTGACGGACACGGCAGGAGTGAGACCCAGTACTTC. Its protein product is CASSDGHGRSETQYF.

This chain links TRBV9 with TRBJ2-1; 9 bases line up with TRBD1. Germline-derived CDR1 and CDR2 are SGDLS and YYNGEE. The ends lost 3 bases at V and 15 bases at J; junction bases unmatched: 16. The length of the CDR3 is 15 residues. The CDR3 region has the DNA TGTGCCAGCAGCGCAGGCGCCGGACAGGGGCCCCCTTTGTTCTTC. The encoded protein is CASSAGAGQGPPLFF. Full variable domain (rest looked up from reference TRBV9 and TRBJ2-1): DSGVTQTPKHLITATGQRVTLRCSPRSGDLSVYWYQQSLDQGLQFLIQYYNGEERAKGNILERFSAQQFPDLHSELNLSSLELGDSALYFCASSAGAGQGPPLFFGPGTRLTVL.

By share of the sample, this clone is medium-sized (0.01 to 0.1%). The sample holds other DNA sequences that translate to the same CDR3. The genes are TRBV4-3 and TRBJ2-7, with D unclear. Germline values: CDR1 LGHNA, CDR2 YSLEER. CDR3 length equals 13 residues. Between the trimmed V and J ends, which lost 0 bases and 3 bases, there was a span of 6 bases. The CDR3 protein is CASSQDLGYEQYF. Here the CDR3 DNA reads TGCGCCAGCAGCCAAGATCTCGGCTACGAGCAGTACTTC.

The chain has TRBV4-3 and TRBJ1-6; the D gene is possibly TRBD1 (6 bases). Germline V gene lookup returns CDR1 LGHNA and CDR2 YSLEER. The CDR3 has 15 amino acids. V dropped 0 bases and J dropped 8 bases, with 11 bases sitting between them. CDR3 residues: CASSQDGGRDSPLHF. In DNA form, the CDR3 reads TGCGCCAGCAGCCAAGACGGGGGGCGAGATTCACCCCTCCACTTT.

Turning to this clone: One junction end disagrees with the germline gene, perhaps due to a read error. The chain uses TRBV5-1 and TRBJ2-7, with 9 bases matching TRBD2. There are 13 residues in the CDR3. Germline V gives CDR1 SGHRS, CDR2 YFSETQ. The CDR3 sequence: CARSVGAGGEQYF. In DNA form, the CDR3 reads TGCGCCCGCAGCGTGGGGGCGGGGGGGGAGCAGTACTTC.

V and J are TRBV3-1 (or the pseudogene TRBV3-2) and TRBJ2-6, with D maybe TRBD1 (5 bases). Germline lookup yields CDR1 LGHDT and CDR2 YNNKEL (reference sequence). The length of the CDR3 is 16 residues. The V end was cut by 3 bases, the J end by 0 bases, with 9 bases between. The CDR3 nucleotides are TGTGCCAGCAGCCAGGACATCGTCTCTGGGGCCAACGTCCTGACTTTC. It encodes CASSQDIVSGANVLTF.

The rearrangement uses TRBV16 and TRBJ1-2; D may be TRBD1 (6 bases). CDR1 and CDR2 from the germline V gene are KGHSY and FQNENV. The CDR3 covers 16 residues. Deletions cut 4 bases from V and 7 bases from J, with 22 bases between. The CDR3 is CASSRRNGRLGGGYTF. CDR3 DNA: TGTGCCAGCAGCCGCCGTAACGGCCGCCTAGGGGGTGGCTACACCTTC.

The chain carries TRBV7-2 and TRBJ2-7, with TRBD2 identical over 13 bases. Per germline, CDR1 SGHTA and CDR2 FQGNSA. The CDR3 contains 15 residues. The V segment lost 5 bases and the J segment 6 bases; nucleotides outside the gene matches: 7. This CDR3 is CASSPLTSGGREQYF. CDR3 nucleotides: TGTGCCAGCAGCCCCCTGACTAGCGGGGGGCGCGAGCAGTACTTC. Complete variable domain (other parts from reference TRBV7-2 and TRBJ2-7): GAGVSQSPSNKVTEKGKDVELRCDPISGHTALYWYRQSLGQGLEFLIYFQGNSAPDKSGLPSDRFSAERTGGSVSTLTIQRTQQEDSAVYLCASSPLTSGGREQYFGPGTRLTVT.

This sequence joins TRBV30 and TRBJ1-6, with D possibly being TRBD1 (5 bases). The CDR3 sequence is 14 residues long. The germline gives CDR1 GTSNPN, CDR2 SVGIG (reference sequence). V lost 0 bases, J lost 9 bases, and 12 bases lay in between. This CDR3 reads CAWSVGGMGSPLHF. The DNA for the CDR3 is TGTGCCTGGAGTGTGGGGGGGATGGGTTCACCCCTCCACTTT.

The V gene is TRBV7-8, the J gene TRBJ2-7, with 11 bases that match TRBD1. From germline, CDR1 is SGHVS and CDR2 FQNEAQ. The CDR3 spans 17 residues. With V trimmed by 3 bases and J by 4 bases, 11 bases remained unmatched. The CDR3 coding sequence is TGTGCCAGCAGCTTTCGGGGGCTAGGACAGGGGGCGTACGAGCAGTACTTC. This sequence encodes CASSFRGLGQGAYEQYF.

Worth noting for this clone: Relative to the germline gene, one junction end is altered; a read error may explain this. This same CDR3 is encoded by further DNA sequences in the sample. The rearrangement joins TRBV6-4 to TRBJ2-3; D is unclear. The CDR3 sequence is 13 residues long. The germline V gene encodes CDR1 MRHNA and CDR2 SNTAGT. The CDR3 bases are TGTGCTAGCAGTGGTGGGGACACAGATACGCAGTATTTT. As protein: CASSGGDTDTQYF.

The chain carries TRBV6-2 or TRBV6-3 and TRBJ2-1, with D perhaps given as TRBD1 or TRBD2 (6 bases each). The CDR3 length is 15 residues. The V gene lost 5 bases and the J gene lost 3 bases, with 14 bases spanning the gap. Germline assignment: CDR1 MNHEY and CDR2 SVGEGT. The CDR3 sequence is CASSGKKGGYNEQFF. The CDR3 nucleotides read TGTGCCAGCAGTGGGAAAAAGGGGGGCTACAATGAGCAGTTCTTC.

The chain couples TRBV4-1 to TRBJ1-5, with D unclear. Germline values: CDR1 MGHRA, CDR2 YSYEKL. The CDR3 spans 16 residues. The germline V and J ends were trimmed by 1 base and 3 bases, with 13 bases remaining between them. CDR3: CASSQGGGLHNQPQHF. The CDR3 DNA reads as TGCGCCAGCAGCCAAGGGGGAGGCCTCCACAATCAGCCCCAGCATTTT.

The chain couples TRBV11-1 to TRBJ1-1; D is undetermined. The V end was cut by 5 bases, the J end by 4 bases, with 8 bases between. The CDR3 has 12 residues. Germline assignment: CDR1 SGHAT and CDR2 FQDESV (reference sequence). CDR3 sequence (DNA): TGTGCCAGCAGCCCGGAGGGCACTGAAGCTTTCTTT. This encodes CASSPEGTEAFF.

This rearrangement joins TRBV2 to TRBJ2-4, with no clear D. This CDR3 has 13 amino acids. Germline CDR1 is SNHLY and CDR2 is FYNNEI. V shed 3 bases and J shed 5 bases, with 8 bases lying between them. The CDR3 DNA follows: TGTGCCAGCAGTGAGGCGAACCAAAACATTCAGTACTTC. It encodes CASSEANQNIQYF.

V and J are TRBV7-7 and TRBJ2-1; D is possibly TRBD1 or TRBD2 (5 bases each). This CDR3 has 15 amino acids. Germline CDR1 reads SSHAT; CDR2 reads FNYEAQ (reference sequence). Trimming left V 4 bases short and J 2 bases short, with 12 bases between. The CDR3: CASSWGPLTYNEQFF. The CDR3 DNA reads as TGTGCCAGCAGCTGGGGACCGCTTACCTACAATGAGCAGTTCTTC. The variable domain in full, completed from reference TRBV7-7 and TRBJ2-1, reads GAGVSQSPRYKVTKRGQDVTLRCDPISSHATLYWYQQALGQGPEFLTYFNYEAQPDKSGLPSDRFSAERPEGSISTLTIQRTEQRDSAMYRCASSWGPLTYNEQFFGPGTRLTVL.

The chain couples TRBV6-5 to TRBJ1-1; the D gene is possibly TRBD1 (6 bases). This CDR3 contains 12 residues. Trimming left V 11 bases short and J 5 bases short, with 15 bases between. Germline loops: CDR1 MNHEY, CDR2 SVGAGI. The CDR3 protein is CAASYQGTEAFF. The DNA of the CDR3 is TGTGCCGCCTCATACCAGGGGACTGAAGCTTTCTTT.

CDR3 protein: CARSLEVPSYNSPLHF. The CDR3 region has the DNA TGTGCCAGAAGCTTGGAAGTGCCCTCCTATAATTCACCCCTCCACTTT. This rearrangement joins TRBV5-3 to TRBJ1-6; D gene uncertain. TRBV5-3 is assigned to the ORF class and has an uncertain function. V was cut by 0 bases and J by 0 bases, with 7 bases left in between. CDR3 length: 16 residues.

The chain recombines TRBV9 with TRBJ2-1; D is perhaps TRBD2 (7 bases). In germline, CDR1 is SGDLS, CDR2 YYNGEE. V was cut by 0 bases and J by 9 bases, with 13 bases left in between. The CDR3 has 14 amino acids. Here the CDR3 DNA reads TGTGCCAGCAGCGTAGATGCGGGGGCGGGTGAGCAGTTCTTC. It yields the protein CASSVDAGAGEQFF.

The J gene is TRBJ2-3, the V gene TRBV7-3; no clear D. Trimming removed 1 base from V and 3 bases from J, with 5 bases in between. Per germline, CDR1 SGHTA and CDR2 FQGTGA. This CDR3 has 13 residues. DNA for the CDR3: TGTGCCAGCAGCTTAATGGCGACAGATACGCAGTATTTT. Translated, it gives CASSLMATDTQYF.